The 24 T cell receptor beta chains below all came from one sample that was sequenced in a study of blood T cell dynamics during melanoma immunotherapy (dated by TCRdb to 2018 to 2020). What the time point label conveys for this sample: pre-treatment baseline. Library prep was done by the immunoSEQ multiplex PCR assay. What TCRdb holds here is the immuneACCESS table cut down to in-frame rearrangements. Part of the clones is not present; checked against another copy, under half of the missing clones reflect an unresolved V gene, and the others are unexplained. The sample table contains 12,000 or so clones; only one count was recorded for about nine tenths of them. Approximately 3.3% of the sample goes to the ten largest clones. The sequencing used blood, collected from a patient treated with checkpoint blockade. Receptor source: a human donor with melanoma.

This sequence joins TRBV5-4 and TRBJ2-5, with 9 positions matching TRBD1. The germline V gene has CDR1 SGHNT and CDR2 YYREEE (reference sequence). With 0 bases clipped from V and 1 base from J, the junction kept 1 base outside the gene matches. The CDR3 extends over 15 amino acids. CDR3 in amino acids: CASSLVTGGQETQYF. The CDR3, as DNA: TGTGCCAGCAGCTTGGTGACAGGGGGCCAAGAGACCCAGTACTTC.

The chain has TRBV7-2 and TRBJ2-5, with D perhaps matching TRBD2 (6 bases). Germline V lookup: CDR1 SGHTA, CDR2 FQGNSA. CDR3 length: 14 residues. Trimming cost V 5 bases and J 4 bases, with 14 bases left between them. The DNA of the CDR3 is TGTGCCAGCAGCCCGGGGACTTTCGGAGAGACCCAGTACTTC. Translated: CASSPGTFGETQYF.

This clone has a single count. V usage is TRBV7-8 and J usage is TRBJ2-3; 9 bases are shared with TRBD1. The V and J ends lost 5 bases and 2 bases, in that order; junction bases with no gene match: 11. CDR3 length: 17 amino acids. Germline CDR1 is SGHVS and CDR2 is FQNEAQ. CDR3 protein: CASSLNYRTGVTDTQYF. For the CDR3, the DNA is TGTGCCAGCAGCCTCAACTACCGGACAGGGGTCACAGATACGCAGTATTTT.

The CDR3 DNA reads as TGTGCCAGCCGGGACAGTCGGACCCACGGCCACGAGCAGTACTTC. This encodes CASRDSRTHGHEQYF. J is TRBJ2-7 and V is TRBV6-5; TRBD1 aligns across 7 bases. Germline trimming cut 8 bases from V and 5 bases from J; bases unmatched to any gene: 15. The CDR3 consists of 15 residues. Germline loops: CDR1 MNHEY, CDR2 SVGAGI.

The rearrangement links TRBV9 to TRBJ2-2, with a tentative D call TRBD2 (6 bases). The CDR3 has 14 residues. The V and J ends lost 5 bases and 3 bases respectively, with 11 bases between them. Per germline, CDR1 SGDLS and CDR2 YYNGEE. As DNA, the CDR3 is TGTGCCAGCAGTGGCGGGGACGACACCGGGGAGCTGTTTTTT. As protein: CASSGGDDTGELFF.

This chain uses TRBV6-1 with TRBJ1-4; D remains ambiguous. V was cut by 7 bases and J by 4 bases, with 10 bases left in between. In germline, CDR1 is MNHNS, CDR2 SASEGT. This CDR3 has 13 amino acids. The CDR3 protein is CASTGNHNEKLFF. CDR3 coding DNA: TGTGCCAGCACTGGAAACCATAATGAAAAACTGTTTTTT.

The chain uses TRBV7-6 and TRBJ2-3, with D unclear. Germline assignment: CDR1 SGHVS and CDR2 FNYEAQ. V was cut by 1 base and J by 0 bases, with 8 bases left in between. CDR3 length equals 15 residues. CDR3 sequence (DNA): TGTGCCAGCAGCTTAGGACGGATGAGCACAGATACGCAGTATTTT. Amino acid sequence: CASSLGRMSTDTQYF.

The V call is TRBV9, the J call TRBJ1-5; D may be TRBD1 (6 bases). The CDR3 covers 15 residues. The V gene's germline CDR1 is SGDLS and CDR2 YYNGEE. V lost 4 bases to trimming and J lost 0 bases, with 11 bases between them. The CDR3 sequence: CASSPGTLSNQPQHF. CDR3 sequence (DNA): TGTGCCAGCAGCCCCGGGACACTTAGCAATCAGCCCCAGCATTTT. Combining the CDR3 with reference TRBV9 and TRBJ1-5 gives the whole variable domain DSGVTQTPKHLITATGQRVTLRCSPRSGDLSVYWYQQSLDQGLQFLIQYYNGEERAKGNILERFSAQQFPDLHSELNLSSLELGDSALYFCASSPGTLSNQPQHFGDGTRLSIL.

The CDR3 coding sequence is TGTGCCAGCAGCGGATGGCCGGGACCACCCGATACGCAGTATTTT. This sequence encodes CASSGWPGPPDTQYF. The chain joins TRBV7-9 to TRBJ2-3; perhaps D is TRBD1 or TRBD2 (5 bases each). V was pared by 5 bases and J by 6 bases, with 18 bases between. The CDR3 spans 15 residues. Germline V CDR1 and CDR2: SEHNR, FQNEAQ (reference sequence).

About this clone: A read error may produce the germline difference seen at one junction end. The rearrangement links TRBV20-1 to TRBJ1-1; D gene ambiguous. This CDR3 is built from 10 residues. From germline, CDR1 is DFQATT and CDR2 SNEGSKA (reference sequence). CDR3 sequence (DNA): TGTACCGTGGGGAACACTGAAGCTTTCTTT. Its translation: CTVGNTEAFF.

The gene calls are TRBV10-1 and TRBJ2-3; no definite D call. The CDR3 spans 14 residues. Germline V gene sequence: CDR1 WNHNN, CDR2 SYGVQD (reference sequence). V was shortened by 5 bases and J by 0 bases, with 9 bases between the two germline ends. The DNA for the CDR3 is TGCGCCAGCAGTAAGGGTGGAAGCACAGATACGCAGTATTTT. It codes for CASSKGGSTDTQYF.

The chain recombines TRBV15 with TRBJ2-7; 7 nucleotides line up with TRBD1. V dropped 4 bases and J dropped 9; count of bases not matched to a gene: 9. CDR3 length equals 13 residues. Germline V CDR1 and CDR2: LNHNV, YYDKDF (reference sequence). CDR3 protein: CATSINRGRGQYF. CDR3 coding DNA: TGTGCCACCAGCATCAACAGGGGCCGTGGGCAGTACTTC.

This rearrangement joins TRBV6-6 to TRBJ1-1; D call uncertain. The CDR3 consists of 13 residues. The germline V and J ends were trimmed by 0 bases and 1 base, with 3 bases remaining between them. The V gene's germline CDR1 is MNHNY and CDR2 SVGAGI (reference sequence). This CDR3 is CASSYSRNTEAFF. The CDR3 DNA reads TGTGCCAGCAGTTACTCGAGGAACACTGAAGCTTTCTTT.

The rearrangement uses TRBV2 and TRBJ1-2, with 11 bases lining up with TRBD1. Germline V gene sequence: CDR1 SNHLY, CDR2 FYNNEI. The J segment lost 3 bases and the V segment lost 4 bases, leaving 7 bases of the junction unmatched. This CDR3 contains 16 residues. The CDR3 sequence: CASSGTGGHLDYGYTF. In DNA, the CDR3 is TGTGCCAGCAGTGGGACAGGGGGCCACCTTGACTATGGCTACACCTTC.

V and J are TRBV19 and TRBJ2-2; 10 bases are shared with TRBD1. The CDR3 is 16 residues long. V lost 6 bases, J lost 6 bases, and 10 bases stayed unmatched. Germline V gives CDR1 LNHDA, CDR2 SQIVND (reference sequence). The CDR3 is CASSLGGQGYSGELFF. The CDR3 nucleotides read TGTGCCAGTAGCCTCGGGGGACAGGGGTATTCCGGGGAGCTGTTTTTT.

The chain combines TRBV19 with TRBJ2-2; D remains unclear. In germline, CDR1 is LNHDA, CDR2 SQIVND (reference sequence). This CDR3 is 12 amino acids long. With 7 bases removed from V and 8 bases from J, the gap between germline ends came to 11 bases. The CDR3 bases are TGTGCCAGTAATACGGCCCTTGGGGAGCTGTTTTTT. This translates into CASNTALGELFF.

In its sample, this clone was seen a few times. CDR3 nucleotides: TGTGCCAGCAGCTTGGATCGGACTGAAGCTTTCTTT. It encodes CASSLDRTEAFF. This rearrangement joins TRBV7-9 to TRBJ1-1; D ambiguous. V was cut by 3 bases and J by 5 bases, with 7 bases left in between. CDR3 length equals 12 residues. Germline-derived CDR1 and CDR2 are SEHNR and FQNEAQ (reference sequence).

This chain's CDR3 is CASSLVTSGANEQFF. The CDR3 DNA reads as TGCGCCAGCAGCTTGGTGACTAGCGGAGCGAATGAGCAGTTCTTC. The chain has TRBV5-1 and TRBJ2-1; 9 positions match TRBD2. Germline assignment: CDR1 SGHRS and CDR2 YFSETQ. This CDR3 spans 15 amino acids. Losses at the gene ends were 0 bases for V and 7 bases for J; bases not matched to a gene: 5.

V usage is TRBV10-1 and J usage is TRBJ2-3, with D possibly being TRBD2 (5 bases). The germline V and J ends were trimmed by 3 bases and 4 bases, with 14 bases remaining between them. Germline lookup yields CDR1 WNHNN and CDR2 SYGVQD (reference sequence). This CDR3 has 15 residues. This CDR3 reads CASSDRSAGPDTQYF. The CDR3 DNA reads TGCGCCAGCAGTGACAGGAGCGCGGGTCCAGATACGCAGTATTTT.

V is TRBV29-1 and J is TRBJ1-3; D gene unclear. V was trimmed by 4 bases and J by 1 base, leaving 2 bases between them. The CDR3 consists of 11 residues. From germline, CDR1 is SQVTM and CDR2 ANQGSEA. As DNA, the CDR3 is TGCAGCGTTGTTTCTGGAAACACCATATATTTT. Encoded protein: CSVVSGNTIYF.

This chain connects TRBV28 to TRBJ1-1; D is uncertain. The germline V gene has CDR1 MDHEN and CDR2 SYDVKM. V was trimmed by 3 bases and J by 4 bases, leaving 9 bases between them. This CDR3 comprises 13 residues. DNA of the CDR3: TGTGCCAGCAGTTTCCGGAGGAGCACTGAAGCTTTCTTT. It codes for CASSFRRSTEAFF. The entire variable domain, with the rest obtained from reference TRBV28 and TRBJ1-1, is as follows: DVKVTQSSRYLVKRTGEKVFLECVQDMDHENMFWYRQDPGLGLRLIYFSYDVKMKEKGDIPEGYSVSREKKERFSLILESASTNQTSMYLCASSFRRSTEAFFGQGTRLTVV.

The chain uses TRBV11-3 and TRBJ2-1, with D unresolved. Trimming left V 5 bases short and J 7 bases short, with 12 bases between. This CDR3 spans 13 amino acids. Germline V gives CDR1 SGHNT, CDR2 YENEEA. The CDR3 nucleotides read TGTGCCAGCAGCCCCACCCACGGGAATGAGCAGTTCTTC. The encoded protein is CASSPTHGNEQFF.

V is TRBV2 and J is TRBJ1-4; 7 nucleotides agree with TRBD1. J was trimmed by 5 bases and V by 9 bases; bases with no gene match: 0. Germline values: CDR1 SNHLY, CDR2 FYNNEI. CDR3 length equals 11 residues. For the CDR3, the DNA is TGTGCCAGACAGGGGAATGAAAAACTGTTTTTT. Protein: CARQGNEKLFF. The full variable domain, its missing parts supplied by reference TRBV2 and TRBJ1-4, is EPEVTQTPSHQVTQMGQEVILRCVPISNHLYFYWYRQILGQKVEFLVSFYNNEISEKSEIFDDQFSVERPDGSNFTLKIRSTKLEDSAMYFCARQGNEKLFFGSGTQLSVL.

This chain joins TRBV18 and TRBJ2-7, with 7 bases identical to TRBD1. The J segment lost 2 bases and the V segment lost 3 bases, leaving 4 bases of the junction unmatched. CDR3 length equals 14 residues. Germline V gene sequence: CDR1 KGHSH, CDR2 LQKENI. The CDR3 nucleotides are TGTGCCAGCTCACCCGGGACAGATGCCTACGAGCAGTACTTC. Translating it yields CASSPGTDAYEQYF.